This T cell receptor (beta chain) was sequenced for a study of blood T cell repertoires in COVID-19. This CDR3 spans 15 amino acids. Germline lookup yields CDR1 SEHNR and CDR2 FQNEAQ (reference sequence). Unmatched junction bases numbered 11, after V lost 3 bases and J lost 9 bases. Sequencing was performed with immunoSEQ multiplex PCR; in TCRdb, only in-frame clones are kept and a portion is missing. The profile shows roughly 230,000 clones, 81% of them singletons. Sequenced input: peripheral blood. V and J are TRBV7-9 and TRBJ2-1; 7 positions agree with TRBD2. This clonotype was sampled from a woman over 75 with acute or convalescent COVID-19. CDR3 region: CASSFSFGGGSEQFF. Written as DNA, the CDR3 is TGTGCCAGCAGCTTTTCGTTTGGCGGGGGAAGTGAGCAGTTCTTC.